This T cell receptor beta chain is from a study of CD8 T cells in ankylosing spondylitis. Overall study results and limits: Disease-linked clones were found to be CD8+ and relatively rare in peripheral blood. A TCR beta motif made of eight highly homologous variants seemed typical of ankylosing spondylitis blood. Within matched ankylosing spondylitis synovial fluid, disease-linked clones were reportedly significantly enriched.

Comment on this clonotype: Its antigen is unidentified.

Quantitative molecular-barcoded 5'-RACE generated the TCR beta libraries. TCRdb independently ran MiXCR on the 5' RACE reads; one entry per CDR3 protein. Of 100,000 to 150,000 distinct CDR3 sequences listed, more than 15% are singletons. Germline V gene sequence: CDR1 MGHDK, CDR2 SYGVNS. There are 12 residues in the CDR3. The V end was cut by 7 bases, the J end by 4 bases, with 11 bases between. V gene TRBV25-1 combines with J gene TRBJ2-7; TRBD1 is a possible D gene (5 bases). This sequence originates from a male donor with ankylosing spondylitis. Material: blood, either unsorted or a sorted T cell fraction (not recorded which). CDR3 sequence: CASTPDSYEQYF. DNA for the CDR3: TGTGCCAGCACCCCCGACAGTTACGAGCAGTACTTC.